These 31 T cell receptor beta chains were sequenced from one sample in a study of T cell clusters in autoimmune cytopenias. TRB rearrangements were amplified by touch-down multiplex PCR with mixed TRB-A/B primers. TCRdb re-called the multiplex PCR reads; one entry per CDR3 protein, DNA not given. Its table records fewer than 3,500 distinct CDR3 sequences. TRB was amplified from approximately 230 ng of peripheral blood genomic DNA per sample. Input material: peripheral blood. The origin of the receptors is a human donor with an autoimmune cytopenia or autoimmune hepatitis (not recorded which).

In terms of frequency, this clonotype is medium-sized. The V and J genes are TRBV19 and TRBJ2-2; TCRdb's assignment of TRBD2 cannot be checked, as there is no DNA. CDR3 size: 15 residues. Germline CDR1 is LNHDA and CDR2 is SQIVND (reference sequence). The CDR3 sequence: CASTPTSGGAGELFF.

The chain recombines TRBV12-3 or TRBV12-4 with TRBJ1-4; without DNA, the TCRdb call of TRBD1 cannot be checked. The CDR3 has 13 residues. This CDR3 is CASGRTGDEKLFF.

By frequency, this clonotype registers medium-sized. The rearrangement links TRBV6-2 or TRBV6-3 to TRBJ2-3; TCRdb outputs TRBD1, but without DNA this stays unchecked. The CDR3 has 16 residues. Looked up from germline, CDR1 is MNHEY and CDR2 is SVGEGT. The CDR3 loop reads CASSDPGQGETDTQYF.

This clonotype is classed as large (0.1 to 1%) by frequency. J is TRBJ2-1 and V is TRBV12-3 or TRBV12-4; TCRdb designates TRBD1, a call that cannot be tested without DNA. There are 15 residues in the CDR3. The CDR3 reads CASIRQGKTYNEQFF.

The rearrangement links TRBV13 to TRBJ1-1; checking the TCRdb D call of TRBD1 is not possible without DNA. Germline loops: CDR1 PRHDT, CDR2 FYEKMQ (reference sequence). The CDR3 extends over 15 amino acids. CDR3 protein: CASSLSGTANTEAFF.

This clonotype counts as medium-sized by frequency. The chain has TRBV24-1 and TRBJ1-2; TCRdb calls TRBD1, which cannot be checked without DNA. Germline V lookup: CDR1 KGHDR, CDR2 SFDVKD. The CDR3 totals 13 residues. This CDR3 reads CATSSDTNYGYTF.

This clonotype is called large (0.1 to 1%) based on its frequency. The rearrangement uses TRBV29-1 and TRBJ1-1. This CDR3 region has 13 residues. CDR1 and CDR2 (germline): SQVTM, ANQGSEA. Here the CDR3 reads CSVIRGSGSEAFF.

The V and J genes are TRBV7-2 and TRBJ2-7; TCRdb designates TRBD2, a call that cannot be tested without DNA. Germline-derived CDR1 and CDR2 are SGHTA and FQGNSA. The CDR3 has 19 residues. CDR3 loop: CASSLEISGGSVASYEQYF.

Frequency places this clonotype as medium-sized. The CDR3 sequence: CASSWYEGDEQYF. The chain combines TRBV27 with TRBJ2-7; TCRdb indicates TRBD1, and absent DNA this call remains unverified. The CDR3 runs to 13 residues. Germline lookup yields CDR1 MNHEY and CDR2 SMNVEV (reference sequence).

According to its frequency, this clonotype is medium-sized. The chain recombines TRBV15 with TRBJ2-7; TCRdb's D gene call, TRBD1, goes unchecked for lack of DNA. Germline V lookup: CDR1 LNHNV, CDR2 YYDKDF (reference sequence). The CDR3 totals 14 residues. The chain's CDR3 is CATSRDRGTYEQYF.

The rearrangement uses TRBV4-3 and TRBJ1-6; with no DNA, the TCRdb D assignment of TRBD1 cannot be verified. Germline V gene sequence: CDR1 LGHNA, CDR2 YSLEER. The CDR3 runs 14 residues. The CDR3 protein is CASSLQGTNSPLHF.

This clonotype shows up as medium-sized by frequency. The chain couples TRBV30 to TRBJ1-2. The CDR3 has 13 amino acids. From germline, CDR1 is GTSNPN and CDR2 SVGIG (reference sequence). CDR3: CAWSLQGNYGYTF.

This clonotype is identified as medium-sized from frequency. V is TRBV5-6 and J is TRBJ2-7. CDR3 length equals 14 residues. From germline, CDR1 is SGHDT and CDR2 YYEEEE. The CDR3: CASSSPGRAYEQYF. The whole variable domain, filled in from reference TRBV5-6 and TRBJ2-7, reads DAGVTQSPTHLIKTRGQQVTLRCSPKSGHDTVSWYQQALGQGPQFIFQYYEEEERQRGNFPDRFSGHQFPNYSSELNVNALLLGDSALYLCASSSPGRAYEQYFGPGTRLTVT.

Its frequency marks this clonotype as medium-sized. The CDR3 here is CASSSGWNTEAFF. V usage is TRBV6-6 and J usage is TRBJ1-1; TCRdb reports TRBD1, a call that lacks DNA to check it against. CDR1 is MNHNY, CDR2 SVGAGI, per germline (reference sequence). The CDR3 runs to 13 residues.

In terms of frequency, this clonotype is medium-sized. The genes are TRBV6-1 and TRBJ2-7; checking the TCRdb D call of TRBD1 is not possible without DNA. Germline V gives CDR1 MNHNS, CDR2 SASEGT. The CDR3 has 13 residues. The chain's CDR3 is CASSTGGGYEQYF.

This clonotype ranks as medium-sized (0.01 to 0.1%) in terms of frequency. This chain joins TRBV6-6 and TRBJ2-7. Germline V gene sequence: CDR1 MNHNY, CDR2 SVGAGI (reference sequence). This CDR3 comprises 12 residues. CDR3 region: CASSPTVHEQYF.

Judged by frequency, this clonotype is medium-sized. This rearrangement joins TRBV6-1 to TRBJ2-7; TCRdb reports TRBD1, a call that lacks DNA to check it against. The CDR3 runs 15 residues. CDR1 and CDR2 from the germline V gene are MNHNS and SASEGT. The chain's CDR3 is CASSAEGTGGYEQYF.

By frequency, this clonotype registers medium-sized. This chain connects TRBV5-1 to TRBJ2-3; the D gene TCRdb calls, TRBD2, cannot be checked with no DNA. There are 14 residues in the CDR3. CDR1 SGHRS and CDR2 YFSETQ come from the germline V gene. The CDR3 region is CASTGGGGSDTQYF.

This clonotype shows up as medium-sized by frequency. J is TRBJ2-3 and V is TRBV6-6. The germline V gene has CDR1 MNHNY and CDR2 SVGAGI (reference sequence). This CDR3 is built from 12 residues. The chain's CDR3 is CASSTTADTQYF.

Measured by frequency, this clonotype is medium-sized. CDR3 sequence reads: CASSSTTGYGGYTF. The rearrangement links TRBV11-2 to TRBJ1-2; TCRdb designates TRBD1, a call that cannot be tested without DNA. The CDR3 runs to 14 residues. Germline CDR1 and CDR2: SGHAT and FQNNGV.

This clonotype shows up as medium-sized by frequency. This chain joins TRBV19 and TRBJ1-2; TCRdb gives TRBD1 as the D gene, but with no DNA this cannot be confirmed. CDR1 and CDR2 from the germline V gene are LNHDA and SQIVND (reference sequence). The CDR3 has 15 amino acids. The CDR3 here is CASSLGDGINYGYTF.

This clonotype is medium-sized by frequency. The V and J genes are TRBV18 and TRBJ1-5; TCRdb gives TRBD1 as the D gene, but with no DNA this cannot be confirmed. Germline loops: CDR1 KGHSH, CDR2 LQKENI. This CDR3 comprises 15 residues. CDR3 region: CASSADRVSNQPQHF.

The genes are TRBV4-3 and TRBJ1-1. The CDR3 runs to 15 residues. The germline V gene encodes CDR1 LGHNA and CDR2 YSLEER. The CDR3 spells CASSQERGVNTEAFF.

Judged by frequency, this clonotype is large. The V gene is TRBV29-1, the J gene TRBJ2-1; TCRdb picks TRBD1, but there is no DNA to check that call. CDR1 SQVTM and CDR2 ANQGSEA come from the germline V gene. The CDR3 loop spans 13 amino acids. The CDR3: CSVGTVGVGEQFF.

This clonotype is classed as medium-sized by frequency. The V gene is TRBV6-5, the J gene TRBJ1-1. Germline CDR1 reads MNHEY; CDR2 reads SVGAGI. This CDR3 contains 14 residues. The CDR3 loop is CASSVAGHTLGAFF.

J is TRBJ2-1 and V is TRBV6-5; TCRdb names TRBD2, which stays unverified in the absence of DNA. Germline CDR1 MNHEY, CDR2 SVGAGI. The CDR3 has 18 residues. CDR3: CDSSYRTVAGGLANEQFF.

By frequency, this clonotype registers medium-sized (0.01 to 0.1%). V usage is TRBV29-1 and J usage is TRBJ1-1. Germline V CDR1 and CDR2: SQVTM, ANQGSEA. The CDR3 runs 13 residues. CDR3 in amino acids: CSVYSAKNTEAFF.

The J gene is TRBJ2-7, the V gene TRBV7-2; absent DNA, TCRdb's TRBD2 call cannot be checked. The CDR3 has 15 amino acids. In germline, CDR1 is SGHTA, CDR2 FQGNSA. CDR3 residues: CASSPSSAGGQEQYF.

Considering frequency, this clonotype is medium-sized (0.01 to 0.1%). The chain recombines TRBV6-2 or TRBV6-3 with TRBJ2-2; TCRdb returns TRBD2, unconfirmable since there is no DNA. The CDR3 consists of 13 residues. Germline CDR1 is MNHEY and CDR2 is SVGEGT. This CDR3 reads CASSPRGTGELFF.

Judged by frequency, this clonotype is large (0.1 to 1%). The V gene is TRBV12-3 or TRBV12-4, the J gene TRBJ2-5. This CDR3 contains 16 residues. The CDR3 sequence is CASSLEWIQYQETQYF.

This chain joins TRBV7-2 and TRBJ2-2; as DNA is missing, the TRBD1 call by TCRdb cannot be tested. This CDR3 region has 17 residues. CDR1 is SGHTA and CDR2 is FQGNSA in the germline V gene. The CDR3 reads CASSLNTGLHKAGELFF.